Listed below are T cell receptor beta chains from one sample, sequenced in a study of CD8 T cell repertoires and HIV-1 epitope variants. Antigens for these TCRs are unknown. Repertoires were generated with immunoSEQ multiplex PCR, while TCRdb's copy carries only in-frame clones and drops some. The data contain approximately 4,700 clones, 66% of them singletons. Specimen: cultured CD8+ T cells derived from PBMCs. Receptors originate from a male donor with HIV. The CDR3 runs from the conserved cysteine through the conserved F or W. D genes are given only for firm matches. The size of a clone is reported for some rows only, either as once, few or many, or as a class for expanded clones.

v_gene: TRBV6-5
d_gene: NA
abundance: NA
j_gene: TRBJ2-1
CDR3nt: TGTGCCAGCAGTCCAGACAGAACTCCCTACAATGAGCAGTTCTTC
CDR3aa: CASSPDRTPYNEQFF

v_gene: TRBV11-2
d_gene: NA
abundance: NA
j_gene: TRBJ2-4
CDR3nt: TGTGCCAGCAGCTTTTTCCGGGGCAGCGGATACATTCAGTACTTC
CDR3aa: CASSFFRGSGYIQYF

v_gene: TRBV28
d_gene: TRBD1
abundance: few
j_gene: TRBJ2-4
CDR3nt: TGTGCCAGCGCGTCCGGGACAGGGGATAAAAACATTCAGTACTTC
CDR3aa: CASASGTGDKNIQYF

v_gene: TRBV7-8
d_gene: NA
abundance: NA
j_gene: TRBJ2-3
CDR3nt: TGTGCCAGCAGCACCATTGGCACGGATACGCAGTATTTT
CDR3aa: CASSTIGTDTQYF

v_gene: TRBV11-2
d_gene: NA
abundance: NA
j_gene: TRBJ2-7
CDR3nt: TGTGCCAGCAGCTTAGCAGTCGGGAGCTCCTACGAGCAGTACTTC
CDR3aa: CASSLAVGSSYEQYF

v_gene: TRBV6-6
d_gene: NA
abundance: NA
j_gene: TRBJ2-1
CDR3nt: TGTGCCAGCAGTTACCGAAAGGGGGATGAGCAGTTCTTC
CDR3aa: CASSYRKGDEQFF

v_gene: TRBV7-9
d_gene: NA
abundance: NA
j_gene: TRBJ1-1
CDR3nt: TGTGCCAGCAGCCCCTCTGGGGTTGAAGCTTTCTTT
CDR3aa: CASSPSGVEAFF

v_gene: TRBV6-5
d_gene: NA
abundance: few
j_gene: TRBJ2-1
CDR3nt: TGTGCCAGCTATGACGGGGTCTACAATGAGCAGTTCTTC
CDR3aa: CASYDGVYNEQFF

v_gene: TRBV10-2
d_gene: NA
abundance: NA
j_gene: TRBJ1-5
CDR3nt: TGCGCCAGCAGGGGGGGGGAGAGCAATCAGCCCCAGCATTTT
CDR3aa: CASRGGESNQPQHF

v_gene: TRBV6-6
d_gene: TRBD2
abundance: once
j_gene: TRBJ2-2
CDR3nt: TGTGCCAGCAGCCAAACTAGCGGGGGCACGGCCGGGGAGCTGTTTTTT
CDR3aa: CASSQTSGGTAGELFF

v_gene: TRBV4-2
d_gene: TRBD1
abundance: medium-sized
j_gene: TRBJ2-7
CDR3nt: TGTGCCAGCAGCCAAACAGGGGTCAACGAGCAGTACTTC
CDR3aa: CASSQTGVNEQYF

v_gene: TRBV28
d_gene: NA
abundance: NA
j_gene: TRBJ2-7
CDR3nt: TGTGCCAGCAGTTTATCACAGGGAACCCTCTCCTACGAGCAGTACTTC
CDR3aa: CASSLSQGTLSYEQYF

v_gene: TRBV27
d_gene: TRBD1
abundance: NA
j_gene: TRBJ2-7
CDR3nt: TGTGCCAGCAGTTCGAGGGACAGGGTTAACTACGAGCAGTACTTC
CDR3aa: CASSSRDRVNYEQYF

v_gene: TRBV2
d_gene: NA
abundance: NA
j_gene: TRBJ2-2
CDR3nt: TGTGCCAGCAGTGATCAAGCGGAGGCGGACACCGGGGAGCTGTTTTTT
CDR3aa: CASSDQAEADTGELFF

v_gene: TRBV14
d_gene: NA
abundance: NA
j_gene: TRBJ2-1
CDR3nt: TGTGCCAGCAGCCCCCCGGCCAATGAGCAGTTCTTC
CDR3aa: CASSPPANEQFF

v_gene: TRBV28
d_gene: NA
abundance: NA
j_gene: TRBJ2-7
CDR3nt: TGTGCCAGCAGTTTAGGCGAAGCTAGCTCCTACGAGCAGTACTTC
CDR3aa: CASSLGEASSYEQYF

v_gene: TRBV5-4
d_gene: NA
abundance: NA
j_gene: TRBJ1-1
CDR3nt: TGTGCCAGCCAAGGATTGAACACTGAAGCTTTCTTT
CDR3aa: CASQGLNTEAFF

v_gene: TRBV7-6
d_gene: NA
abundance: NA
j_gene: TRBJ2-2
CDR3nt: TGTGCCAGCAGCCTAGGCGCCACCGGGGAGCTGTTTTTT
CDR3aa: CASSLGATGELFF

v_gene: TRBV5-6
d_gene: NA
abundance: NA
j_gene: TRBJ2-2
CDR3nt: TGTGCCAGCAGCCCCGCGAACACCGGGGAGCTGTTTTTT
CDR3aa: CASSPANTGELFF

v_gene: TRBV7-2
d_gene: NA
abundance: once
j_gene: TRBJ2-1
CDR3nt: TGTGCCAGCAGCCTTTTCAATAATGAGCAGTTCTTC
CDR3aa: CASSLFNNEQFF

v_gene: TRBV11-2
d_gene: NA
abundance: NA
j_gene: TRBJ2-7
CDR3nt: TGTGCCAGCAGCTCCTCGGACGGCTACGAGCAGTACTTC
CDR3aa: CASSSSDGYEQYF

v_gene: TRBV11-2
d_gene: NA
abundance: few
j_gene: TRBJ1-3
CDR3nt: TGTGCCAGCAGCTTCCAGGAGGGAAACACCATATATTTT
CDR3aa: CASSFQEGNTIYF

v_gene: TRBV4-3
d_gene: TRBD1
abundance: NA
j_gene: TRBJ1-1
CDR3nt: TGCGCCAGCAGCCGTTTACAGGGGGAGGAAGCTTTCTTT
CDR3aa: CASSRLQGEEAFF

v_gene: TRBV27
d_gene: TRBD1
abundance: NA
j_gene: TRBJ1-2
CDR3nt: TGTGCCAGCAGCCGATCGTCGGGACAGACCTATGGCTACACCTTC
CDR3aa: CASSRSSGQTYGYTF

v_gene: TRBV6-5
d_gene: NA
abundance: NA
j_gene: TRBJ2-7
CDR3nt: TGTGCCAGCAGTTACTCAAGGGGGAGCCCTTACGAGCAGTACTTC
CDR3aa: CASSYSRGSPYEQYF

v_gene: TRBV10-1
d_gene: TRBD1
abundance: NA
j_gene: TRBJ2-7
CDR3nt: TGCGCCAGCAGTTTGGGACAGGCGGGGGAGCAGTACTTC
CDR3aa: CASSLGQAGEQYF

v_gene: TRBV11-2
d_gene: TRBD2
abundance: NA
j_gene: TRBJ2-4
CDR3nt: TGTGCCAGCAGACCCTGGGTAGCGGGAGATCTCGAAAACATTCAGTACTTC
CDR3aa: CASRPWVAGDLENIQYF

v_gene: TRBV6-5
d_gene: NA
abundance: once
j_gene: TRBJ1-2
CDR3nt: TGTGCCAGCAGTTACTCATCCGGGGGCGATGGCTACACCTTC
CDR3aa: CASSYSSGGDGYTF

v_gene: TRBV27
d_gene: TRBD2
abundance: few
j_gene: TRBJ2-3
CDR3nt: TGTGCCAGCACCCCGACCACGACTAGCGGGCGTAGCACAGATACGCAGTATTTT
CDR3aa: CASTPTTTSGRSTDTQYF

v_gene: TRBV19
d_gene: NA
abundance: NA
j_gene: TRBJ2-1
CDR3nt: TGTGCCAGTAGCAGTCCCCCTGGCAGGTCCAATGAGCAGTTCTTC
CDR3aa: CASSSPPGRSNEQFF

v_gene: TRBV28
d_gene: TRBD1
abundance: NA
j_gene: TRBJ2-7
CDR3nt: TGTGCCAGCAGCTGGGAAGGGACAGCCAGGGCCTACGAGCAGTACTTC
CDR3aa: CASSWEGTARAYEQYF

v_gene: TRBV29-1
d_gene: TRBD2
abundance: NA
j_gene: TRBJ2-7
CDR3nt: TGCAGCGTTGGGGGCGGGGGGGGTCGGTTGAACGAGCAGTACTTC
CDR3aa: CSVGGGGGRLNEQYF

v_gene: TRBV6-6
d_gene: TRBD1
abundance: few
j_gene: TRBJ2-1
CDR3nt: TGTGCCAGCAGTTACCGACAGGGCGAATACAATGAGCAGTTCTTC
CDR3aa: CASSYRQGEYNEQFF

v_gene: TRBV5-8
d_gene: NA
abundance: NA
j_gene: TRBJ2-7
CDR3nt: TGTGCCAGCAGCTTCGGGGTTAGCGAGCAGTACTTC
CDR3aa: CASSFGVSEQYF

v_gene: TRBV5-4
d_gene: TRBD2
abundance: NA
j_gene: TRBJ2-1
CDR3nt: TGTGCCAGCAGCCTTAGCGGGGGCCTCTACAATGAGCAGTTCTTC
CDR3aa: CASSLSGGLYNEQFF

v_gene: TRBV9
d_gene: NA
abundance: few
j_gene: TRBJ1-1
CDR3nt: TGTGCCAGCAGCCCCCAGGGACACTCTAGCACTGAAGCTTTCTTT
CDR3aa: CASSPQGHSSTEAFF

v_gene: TRBV14
d_gene: TRBD1
abundance: few
j_gene: TRBJ1-6
CDR3nt: TGTGCCAGCAGCCAAACGACAGGGGCGAATTCACCCCTCCACTTT
CDR3aa: CASSQTTGANSPLHF

v_gene: TRBV15
d_gene: TRBD2
abundance: NA
j_gene: TRBJ2-1
CDR3nt: TGTGCCACCAGCAGTGGACTAGCGGGAGCGGGTGAGCAGTTCTTC
CDR3aa: CATSSGLAGAGEQFF

v_gene: TRBV30
d_gene: NA
abundance: NA
j_gene: TRBJ1-2
CDR3nt: TGTGCCTGGAGTAGGGCAGGGGATCGATCGAGCTACACCTTC
CDR3aa: CAWSRAGDRSSYTF

v_gene: TRBV9
d_gene: TRBD1
abundance: NA
j_gene: TRBJ1-1
CDR3nt: TGTGCCAGCAGTTCCCCCGGGACAGGGGTGATTTCCACTGAAGCTTTCTTT
CDR3aa: CASSSPGTGVISTEAFF